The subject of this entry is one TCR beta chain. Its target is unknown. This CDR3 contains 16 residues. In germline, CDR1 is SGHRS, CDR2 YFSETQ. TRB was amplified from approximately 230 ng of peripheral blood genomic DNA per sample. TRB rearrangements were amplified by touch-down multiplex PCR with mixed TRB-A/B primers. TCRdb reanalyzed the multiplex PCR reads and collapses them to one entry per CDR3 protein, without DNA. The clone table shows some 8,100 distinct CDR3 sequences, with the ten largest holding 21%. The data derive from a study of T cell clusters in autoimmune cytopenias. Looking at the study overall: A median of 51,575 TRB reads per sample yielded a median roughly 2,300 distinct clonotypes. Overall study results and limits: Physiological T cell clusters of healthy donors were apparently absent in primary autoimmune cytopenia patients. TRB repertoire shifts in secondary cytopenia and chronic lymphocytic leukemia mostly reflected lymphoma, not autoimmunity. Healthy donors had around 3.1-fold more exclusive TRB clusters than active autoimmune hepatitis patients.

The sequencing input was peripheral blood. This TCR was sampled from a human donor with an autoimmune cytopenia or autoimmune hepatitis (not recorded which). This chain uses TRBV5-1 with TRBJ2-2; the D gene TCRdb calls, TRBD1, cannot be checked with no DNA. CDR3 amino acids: CASSLTGTGGTGELFF.